This TCR beta chain was observed in a study of cytomegalovirus exposure and HLA in healthy donors. Overall study: Later analysis reported that the roughly 110 validation repertoires shared the platform of the approximately 690 first-cohort repertoires.

Using immunoSEQ multiplex PCR, the repertoire was profiled, and TCRdb retains in-frame clones only, with some absent. The sample lists 150,000 to 200,000 clones; roughly 91% were seen once. V lost 8 bases to trimming and J lost 6 bases; unmatched junction nucleotides: 2. This CDR3 contains 13 residues. The germline V gene has CDR1 LNHDA and CDR2 SQIVND (reference sequence). Comment on this clone: Its specificity is unknown.

The study, taken as a whole, reports: Listed as cytomegalovirus-associated were 150 to 200 TCR beta chains. Testing in vitro showed three CMV-associated chains specific for CMV antigens. The classifier was said to identify cytomegalovirus status with high specificity and sensitivity.

Sequenced material: PBMCs. This sequence originates from a woman aged 18-29 years in good health and CMV-seropositive. The gene calls are TRBV19 and TRBJ2-1, with 12 bases aligning to TRBD1. In DNA, the CDR3 is TGTGCCAGTGCGGGACAGGGGGCCAATGAGCAGTTCTTC. Translation: CASAGQGANEQFF.